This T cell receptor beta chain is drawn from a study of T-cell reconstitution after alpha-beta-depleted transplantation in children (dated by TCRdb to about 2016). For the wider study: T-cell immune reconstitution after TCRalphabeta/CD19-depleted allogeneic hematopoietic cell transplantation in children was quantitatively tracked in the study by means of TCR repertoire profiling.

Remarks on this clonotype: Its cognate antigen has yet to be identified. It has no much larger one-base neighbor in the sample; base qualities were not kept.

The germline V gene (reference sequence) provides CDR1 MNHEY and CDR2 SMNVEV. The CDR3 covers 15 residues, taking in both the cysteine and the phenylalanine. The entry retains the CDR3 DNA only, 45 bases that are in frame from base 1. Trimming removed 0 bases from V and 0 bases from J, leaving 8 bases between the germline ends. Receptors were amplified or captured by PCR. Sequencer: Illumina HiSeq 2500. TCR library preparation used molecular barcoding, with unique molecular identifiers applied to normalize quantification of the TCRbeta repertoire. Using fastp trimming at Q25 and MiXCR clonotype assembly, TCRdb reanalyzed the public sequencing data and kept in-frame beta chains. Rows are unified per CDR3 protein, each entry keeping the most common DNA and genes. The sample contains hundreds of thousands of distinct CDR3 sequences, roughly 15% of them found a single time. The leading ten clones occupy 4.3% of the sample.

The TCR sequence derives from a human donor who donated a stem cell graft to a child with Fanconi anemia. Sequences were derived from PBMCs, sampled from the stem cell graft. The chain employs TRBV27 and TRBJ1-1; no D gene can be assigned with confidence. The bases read TGTGCCAGCAGTTTATCAATCGGATTGAACACTGAAGCTTTCTTT. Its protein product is CASSLSIGLNTEAFF.